These 27 T cell receptor beta chains were sequenced from one sample in a study of early T cells in non-severe SARS-CoV-2 infection. TCRdb used MiXCR to reprocess the 5' RACE reads, holding one entry per CDR3 protein. The sample has about 92,000 distinct CDR3 sequences, about 15% seen once. Material for sequencing was whole blood. The source is an adult who was a healthcare worker with PCR-confirmed SARS-CoV-2 infection or an uninfected control (not recorded which).

The sample holds a few counts of this clonotype. The chain employs TRBV7-2 and TRBJ2-7; tentatively, D is TRBD2 (6 bases). With 5 bases removed from V and 2 bases from J, the gap between germline ends came to 16 bases. CDR3 length: 15 amino acids. Germline CDR1 is SGHTA and CDR2 is FQGNSA. CDR3 in DNA: TGTGCCAGCAGCATAACCGGGACTTTTACCTACGAGCAGTACTTC. Its protein is CASSITGTFTYEQYF.

This clonotype was recorded at least ten times. The V gene is TRBV6-5, the J gene TRBJ2-6; D is perhaps TRBD1 (6 bases). Germline loops: CDR1 MNHEY, CDR2 SVGAGI. The CDR3 length is 16 residues. V lost 4 bases, J lost 0 bases, and 10 bases lay in between. CDR3 nucleotide sequence: TGTGCCAGCAGTTTTACAGGGACCTCTGGGGCCAACGTCCTGACTTTC. It translates to CASSFTGTSGANVLTF.

The chain has TRBV6-5 and TRBJ2-3; TRBD2 agrees at 10 bases. The germline V gene has CDR1 MNHEY and CDR2 SVGAGI. Losses at the gene ends were 7 bases for V and 4 bases for J; bases not matched to a gene: 8. The length of the CDR3 is 15 residues. In DNA, the CDR3 is TGTGCCAGCAAGACCGGGACTAGCGACGCAGATACGCAGTATTTT. This sequence encodes CASKTGTSDADTQYF.

This clonotype was picked up many times. CDR3 bases: TGTGCCAGCATCCCCGACCGGGGGAGAAACACCATATATTTT. It encodes CASIPDRGRNTIYF. The rearrangement joins TRBV7-2 to TRBJ1-3, with D tentatively TRBD1 (5 bases). Germline V gene sequence: CDR1 SGHTA, CDR2 FQGNSA. Trimming left V 7 bases short and J 5 bases short, with 15 bases between. The CDR3 covers 14 residues.

Only a few counts were recorded for this clonotype. This chain links TRBV20-1 with TRBJ2-2, with D unresolved. From germline, CDR1 is DFQATT and CDR2 SNEGSKA (reference sequence). V dropped 1 base and J dropped 0 bases, with 9 bases sitting between them. The CDR3 is 15 residues long. CDR3: CSARGTHTNTGELFF. CDR3 bases: TGCAGTGCTAGAGGGACGCACACGAACACCGGGGAGCTGTTTTTT.

Ten or more counts support this clonotype. The gene calls are TRBV7-3 and TRBJ2-1; TRBD2 agrees at 11 bases. In germline, CDR1 is SGHTA, CDR2 FQGTGA. This CDR3 comprises 16 residues. V was clipped by 5 bases and J by 12 bases; unmatched bases: 15. The CDR3 is CASSRDPSGGLQGQFF. The CDR3 DNA follows: TGTGCCAGCAGCCGCGATCCTAGCGGGGGGCTCCAGGGGCAGTTCTTC.

This clonotype was detected many times. In DNA, the CDR3 is TGTGCCAGCAGCCAAGGAATCCTGGCGAACACCGGGGAGCTGTTTTTT. Translating it yields CASSQGILANTGELFF. J is TRBJ2-2 and V is TRBV3-1; D not certain. The length of the CDR3 is 16 residues. Germline CDR1 LGHDT, CDR2 YNNKEL (reference sequence). V was shortened by 1 base and J by 0 bases, with 9 bases between the two germline ends. The full variable domain, in which reference TRBV3-1 and TRBJ2-2 provide the parts outside the CDR3, is DTAVSQTPKYLVTQMGNDKSIKCEQNLGHDTMYWYKQDSKKFLKIMFSYNNKELIINETVPNRFSPKSPDKAHLNLHINSLELGDSAVYFCASSQGILANTGELFFGEGSRLTVL.

The rearrangement links TRBV5-5 to TRBJ1-2; the D gene is possibly TRBD1 (5 bases). Looked up from germline, CDR1 is SGHKS and CDR2 is YYEKEE (reference sequence). This CDR3 is 15 amino acids long. V lost 4 bases and J 0 bases, leaving 13 bases between the germline ends. The CDR3 reads CASSLVQGANYGYTF. CDR3 DNA: TGTGCCAGCAGCCTAGTCCAGGGAGCTAACTATGGCTACACCTTC.

Only a few counts were recorded for this clonotype. DNA of the CDR3: TGCGCCAGCAGCCAAGCCCCATTAGATACGCAGTATTTT. This gives the protein CASSQAPLDTQYF. The V and J genes are TRBV4-1 and TRBJ2-3; D not resolved. CDR1 and CDR2 (germline): MGHRA, YSYEKL. V dropped 1 base and J dropped 5 bases, with 7 bases sitting between them. The CDR3 is 13 residues long.

This clonotype was detected many times. The chain joins TRBV19 to TRBJ2-4; D remains ambiguous. The CDR3 spans 13 residues. Trimming cost V 5 bases and J 0 bases, with 5 bases left between them. Per the germline V gene, CDR1 is LNHDA and CDR2 is SQIVND (reference sequence). The CDR3 DNA reads TGTGCCAGTAGTTCCGGAGCCAAAAACATTCAGTACTTC. This gives the protein CASSSGAKNIQYF.

The chain has TRBV5-5 and TRBJ2-7; D uncertain. Germline values: CDR1 SGHKS, CDR2 YYEKEE (reference sequence). This CDR3 has 14 residues. The germline V and J ends were trimmed by 4 bases and 4 bases, with 15 bases remaining between them. Here the CDR3 DNA reads TGTGCCAGCAGCCCCGGGCCGAGCTTTTACGAGCAGTACTTC. This codes for CASSPGPSFYEQYF.

This clonotype occurred a few times. The chain links TRBV15 to TRBJ2-2; the D gene could be TRBD1 or TRBD2 (5 bases each). Trimming cost V 9 bases and J 3 bases, with 14 bases left between them. This CDR3 comprises 14 residues. From germline, CDR1 is LNHNV and CDR2 YYDKDF (reference sequence). For the CDR3, the DNA is TGTGCCACTATCCAAGGGACCGACACCGGGGAGCTGTTTTTT. It is translated as CATIQGTDTGELFF.

In its sample, this clonotype was seen a few times. The chain has TRBV28 and TRBJ1-1, with D maybe TRBD1 (6 bases). The CDR3 has 13 residues. Trimming removed 7 bases at V and 1 base at J, with 10 bases between. Germline CDR1 reads MDHEN; CDR2 reads SYDVKM. CDR3 nucleotide sequence: TGTGCCAGCACGCGGACAGAGAACACTGAAGCTTTCTTT. It translates to CASTRTENTEAFF.

This clonotype showed up just a few times. This chain connects TRBV6-1 to TRBJ2-7; D unresolved. This CDR3 spans 12 amino acids. V lost 3 bases and J lost 4, with 7 bases in between. Germline CDR1 MNHNS, CDR2 SASEGT. CDR3 amino acids: CASSDEVYEQYF. The CDR3 DNA reads as TGTGCCAGCAGTGATGAGGTTTACGAGCAGTACTTC.

The chain couples TRBV29-1 to TRBJ1-1; the D gene is possibly TRBD1 (5 bases). The CDR3 consists of 13 residues. CDR1 is SQVTM, CDR2 ANQGSEA, per germline. Between the trimmed V and J ends, which lost 4 bases and 5 bases, there was a span of 14 bases. The CDR3 region is CSVGVGVGTEAFF. CDR3 bases: TGCAGCGTTGGGGTAGGGGTGGGGACTGAAGCTTTCTTT.

There are a few counts of this clonotype. The chain is built from TRBV20-1 and TRBJ1-6; no reliable D call. V lost 6 bases to trimming and J lost 10 bases, with 16 bases between them. The CDR3 length is 13 residues. Per germline, CDR1 DFQATT and CDR2 SNEGSKA (reference sequence). CDR3 sequence: CSASYEVYSPLHF. The CDR3 DNA sequence: TGCAGTGCCAGTTATGAGGTCTACTCACCCCTCCACTTT.

This clonotype has just a few counts. This chain joins TRBV6-1 and TRBJ1-6; D gene uncertain. Trimming removed 2 bases at V and 0 bases at J, with 5 bases between. This CDR3 is 15 amino acids long. Germline V gene sequence: CDR1 MNHNS, CDR2 SASEGT. As DNA, the CDR3 is TGTGCCAGCAGTGAATGGAGCTCCTATAATTCACCCCTCCACTTT. Translating it yields CASSEWSSYNSPLHF.

This clonotype has a count of ten or more. The CDR3 reads CASSRTGASGNTIYF. CDR3 coding DNA: TGTGCCAGCAGTCGGACAGGGGCGTCTGGAAACACCATATATTTT. The J gene is TRBJ1-3, the V gene TRBV12-3 or TRBV12-4; 9 bases line up with TRBD1. This CDR3 has 15 amino acids. With V trimmed by 5 bases and J by 1 base, 3 bases remained unmatched.

This clonotype was seen many times. The chain carries TRBV29-1 and TRBJ1-2; weak D call: TRBD1 (5 bases). CDR3 length: 13 amino acids. Germline-derived CDR1 and CDR2 are SQVTM and ANQGSEA. The V gene lost 6 bases and the J gene lost 4 bases, with 15 bases spanning the gap. The CDR3 reads CSVSPTAPYGYTF. Here the CDR3 DNA reads TGCAGCGTGTCCCCGACAGCACCCTATGGCTACACCTTC.

The chain has TRBV7-2 and TRBJ2-2; TRBD2 aligns across 11 bases. J gave up 4 bases and V 3 bases, and 7 bases lay outside the gene matches. Germline CDR1 and CDR2: SGHTA and FQGNSA. The CDR3 extends over 17 amino acids. CDR3 sequence: CASSFSGLAGGTGELFF. The CDR3 DNA reads TGTGCCAGCAGCTTCTCTGGGCTAGCGGGGGGCACCGGGGAGCTGTTTTTT.

V is TRBV5-1 and J is TRBJ2-5, with D hard to call. The ends were cut back, 0 bases at V and 5 bases at J, with 14 bases in the middle. The germline V gene encodes CDR1 SGHRS and CDR2 YFSETQ. The CDR3 covers 15 residues. This CDR3 reads CASSLGPEDLETQYF. CDR3 nucleotide sequence: TGCGCCAGCAGCTTGGGACCCGAGGATCTCGAGACCCAGTACTTC.

The chain combines TRBV20-1 with TRBJ1-2, with unresolved D. This CDR3 comprises 12 residues. The V gene lost 0 bases and the J gene lost 7 bases, with 9 bases spanning the gap. Per the germline V gene, CDR1 is DFQATT and CDR2 is SNEGSKA (reference sequence). CDR3 loop: CSAREAVRGYTF. Here the CDR3 DNA reads TGCAGTGCTAGAGAAGCGGTTCGTGGCTACACCTTC.

There are many counts of this clonotype. The chain has TRBV20-1 and TRBJ1-1; TRBD1 matches at 7 bases. The CDR3 is 13 residues long. V lost 3 bases, J lost 5 bases, and 6 bases stayed unmatched. Germline CDR1 DFQATT, CDR2 SNEGSKA (reference sequence). The CDR3 bases are TGCAGTGCTAGCACAGGGGCGGATACTGAAGCTTTCTTT. It yields the protein CSASTGADTEAFF.

This clonotype was seen a few times. V gene TRBV11-3 combines with J gene TRBJ2-2; weak D call: TRBD2 (6 bases). Trimming took 5 bases from V and 4 from J, leaving 11 bases between them. Germline-derived CDR1 and CDR2 are SGHNT and YENEEA. The CDR3 sequence is 14 residues long. The CDR3 bases are TGTGCCAGCAGCCGGGACTCCCTCACCGGGGAGCTGTTTTTT. Its protein product is CASSRDSLTGELFF.

This clonotype was counted a few times. This rearrangement joins TRBV28 to TRBJ2-3; D gene uncertain. V was trimmed by 3 bases and J by 8 bases, leaving 15 bases between them. The CDR3 loop spans 14 amino acids. In germline, CDR1 is MDHEN, CDR2 SYDVKM. Here the CDR3 DNA reads TGTGCCAGCAGTTTCCCCCTGGGGTCGGCTACGCAGTATTTT. Amino acids: CASSFPLGSATQYF.

This chain uses TRBV5-1 with TRBJ2-7, with a possible D match to TRBD1 (6 bases). With 0 bases removed from V and 4 bases from J, the gap between germline ends came to 17 bases. Germline CDR1 reads SGHRS; CDR2 reads YFSETQ. The CDR3 has 16 residues. In nucleotides, the CDR3 is TGCGCCAGCAGCTTGGCCAATTTGCAGGGGTCGTACGAGCAGTACTTC. Its translation: CASSLANLQGSYEQYF.

The table lists this clonotype with many counts. V is TRBV3-1 and J is TRBJ1-6; 8 nucleotides match TRBD1. Germline V gives CDR1 LGHDT, CDR2 YNNKEL (reference sequence). There are 15 residues in the CDR3. J lost 6 bases, V lost 10 bases, and 11 bases had no gene match. The CDR3 coding sequence is TGTGCCATCGGCGTGAGGACAGGGCTTAATTCACCCCTCCACTTT. This codes for CAIGVRTGLNSPLHF.